This T cell receptor beta chain comes out of a study of T cells in Graves' hyperthyroidism and ophthalmopathy (dated by TCRdb to the late 2010s). Looking at the study overall: Peripheral blood was sampled at the time of initial diagnosis, prior to any treatment. Following sampling, methimazole starting at 30 mg daily was given to hyperthyroidism patients, and high-dose intravenous methylprednisolone was given to ophthalmopathy patients. The roughly 94 discovery patients were randomly divided into training and test sets at a 7:3 ratio. To identify distinguishing TCR V-J signatures, a discovery cohort of about a hundred patients was used, comprising some 45 with Graves' ophthalmopathy and some 60 with stable Graves' hyperthyroidism. Whether ophthalmopathy could be predicted prospectively was tested in an independent validation cohort made up of about 20 hyperthyroidism patients plus 17 patients who later progressed to ophthalmopathy. The paper reports TCR Vbeta CDR3 sequencing of approximately 130 peripheral blood samples: 43 ophthalmopathy, 70 to 85 hyperthyroidism and around 17 progressor patients. The study also compared thyroid tissue and blood T-cell repertoires from five or six Graves' hyperthyroidism patients.

Amplification of TCR beta CDR3 regions was carried out from RNA transcripts. A first-round RT-PCR of the TCR CDR3 used the HTBI primer set with the Qiagen OneStep RT-PCR kit. Libraries were constructed in a second round of multiplex PCR, after which size selection and purification were performed. Paired-end sequencing of the libraries was performed with 100 bp reads on an Illumina HiSeq2000. Processing in the source paper ran as follows. SOAPnuke was used to process the raw data, throwing out any read that contained adapters or uncalled bases, had a mean Phred below 15, or lacked an exact constant-primer or identifier match. COPE v1.2.5 was used to merge the high-quality paired reads, and each unique nucleotide sequence was defined as a clonotype. Clonotypes were aligned to IMGT TRBV, TRBD and TRBJ reference segments using MiTCR v1.1. Only V-J combinations with frequency above 0.0001, covering 99% to 99.2% of repertoires, were analysed. The TCS score was defined as F50 (clonal expansion) divided by E x V (chaos), with BLOSUM62-based TCRdist calculated between CDR3 peptides within each V-J. Welch's t-statistics and random forest reduced around 550 V-J features to 13, which were used in a naive Bayes classifier (R e1071). Clones were called with MiXCR by TCRdb after fastp trimmed the public reads at Q25, and only in-frame beta chains were retained. Under each unique CDR3 protein, matching rows form one entry showing the most common genes and DNA. The V and J calls follow TCRdb's processing rather than the paper's. The table for this sample lists roughly 580,000 distinct CDR3 sequences; roughly 13% of them were counted only once. The top ten clonotypes cover around 5.4% of the sample.

The CDR3, cysteine through phenylalanine, is 14 amino acids long. The retained sequence is limited to the CDR3, 42 bases, with the frame set at the first base. At the junction V is shortened by 8 bases and J by 2 bases; bases outside the gene matches: 8. CDR1 and CDR2 are read off the germline V gene as SNHLY and FYNNEI. The hyperthyroidism patients were between 18 and 65 years old and newly diagnosed, with a disease duration of less than 2 months. The study excluded patients with uncontrolled infections, other autoimmune diseases, pregnancy or lactation. Clinical symptoms, serum thyroxine and TRAb, thyroid ultrasound, and orbital computed tomography formed the basis for the diagnoses. Blood from progressor patients was collected at the time of first diagnosis with hyperthyroidism, before any ophthalmopathy symptoms had appeared. PBMCs were isolated from approximately 10 ml of fresh peripheral blood by Ficoll-Paque density gradient centrifugation. Progressor patients were first diagnosed with Graves' hyperthyroidism and then developed ophthalmopathy during follow-up. Trizol reagent was used to extract total RNA, and RNA quality was then checked on an Agilent 2100 Bioanalyzer.

Comments on this clonotype: The clone's antigen remains unknown. No base qualities exist here, and no much larger clone lies one base off it.

What the work shows at the level of the full study, not this receptor alone: Blood samples also contained most of the expanded thyroid clonotypes (frequency above 0.001), which suggests that blood repertoires may reflect thyroid immune responses. During validation, the model predicted progression to ophthalmopathy a median of around 7 months ahead of onset, with around 71% sensitivity and less than 85% specificity. A 13 V-J signature model separated ophthalmopathy from stable hyperthyroidism, with approximately 87% sensitivity and just under 84% specificity in cross-validation and 80%/75% in testing. No statistical method was used to fix the sample size in advance, and group allocation was not hidden from the investigators.

Sequenced input: blood. The receptor comes from a woman aged 30 to 39 with Graves' hyperthyroidism that later progressed to Graves' ophthalmopathy. The V gene is TRBV2 and the J gene is TRBJ2-7, with TRBD1 identical over 8 junction bases. This receptor has the CDR3 CASRGRDRTYEQYF. At the DNA level, the sequence is TGTGCCAGCCGGGGGCGGGACAGGACCTACGAGCAGTACTTC.